These 9 T cell receptor beta chains share one sample of origin, sequenced in a study of beta chain features in type 1 diabetes. Notes on the study in general: Moderate but significant shortening of TCRB CDR3s was recorded in all four CD4+ subsets from Type 1 diabetes patients.

Their recognized antigens are unknown. cDNA synthesis used the whole RNA isolate, giving expressed TCRB sequences. Assay: immunoSEQ multiplex PCR; the TCRdb copy retains only in-frame clones and omits some. The data show fewer than 450,000 clones, about 14% seen once. Source material: naive CD4+ T cells from blood. The source is a young woman with type 1 diabetes.

This chain uses TRBV9 with TRBJ1-5; possibly TRBD1 for D (6 bases). From germline, CDR1 is SGDLS and CDR2 YYNGEE. Trimming shortened V by 0 bases and J by 3 bases, and 10 bases separated the two germline ends. The CDR3 loop spans 15 amino acids. DNA for the CDR3: TGTGCCAGCAGCGTAGGCGGACAGATCAATCAGCCCCAGCATTTT. Its translation is CASSVGGQINQPQHF. The full variable domain, with the rest looked up from reference TRBV9 and TRBJ1-5, is DSGVTQTPKHLITATGQRVTLRCSPRSGDLSVYWYQQSLDQGLQFLIQYYNGEERAKGNILERFSAQQFPDLHSELNLSSLELGDSALYFCASSVGGQINQPQHFGDGTRLSIL.

This clone has only a few counts. This CDR3 reads CASSLGTGSYGYTF. CDR3 nucleotides: TGTGCCAGCAGCTTAGGGACAGGTTCCTATGGCTACACCTTC. V is TRBV11-2 and J is TRBJ1-2, with TRBD1 matching over 7 bases. The junction had 3 bases not matched to a gene; V was cut back by 1 base and J by 4 bases. Germline-derived CDR1 and CDR2 are SGHAT and FQNNGV. This CDR3 is built from 14 residues.

The gene calls are TRBV28 and TRBJ2-2; 8 positions agree with TRBD1. Germline V CDR1 and CDR2: MDHEN, SYDVKM. The CDR3 is 16 residues long. Unmatched junction bases numbered 7, after V lost 6 bases and J lost 1 base. This chain's CDR3 is CASRTNGQGNTGELFF. In nucleotides, the CDR3 is TGTGCCAGCAGAACTAATGGACAGGGGAACACCGGGGAGCTGTTTTTT.

This chain joins TRBV9 and TRBJ2-7; D gene unclear. The CDR3 length is 14 residues. CDR1 is SGDLS, CDR2 YYNGEE, per germline. V gave up 0 bases and J gave up 4 bases, with 11 bases separating them. CDR3 loop: CASSVDMAAYEQYF. The CDR3 coding sequence is TGTGCCAGCAGCGTAGATATGGCGGCTTACGAGCAGTACTTC.

This clone has just a few counts. The chain combines TRBV28 with TRBJ1-1; possible D gene TRBD1, 6 bases. Trimming took off 3 bases at V and 3 bases at J, with 11 bases between the two ends. The V gene's germline CDR1 is MDHEN and CDR2 SYDVKM. The CDR3 totals 14 residues. The CDR3 loop is CASSFPGADTEAFF. In DNA form, the CDR3 reads TGTGCCAGCAGTTTCCCAGGGGCGGACACTGAAGCTTTCTTT.

This clone appeared a few times. CDR3 nucleotide sequence: TGTGCCTGGGACGGGGACTCCTACGAGCAGTACTTC. As protein: CAWDGDSYEQYF. The chain couples TRBV30 to TRBJ2-7; tentatively, D is TRBD2 (5 bases). The V gene's germline CDR1 is GTSNPN and CDR2 SVGIG (reference sequence). This CDR3 has 12 residues. The V end was cut by 5 bases, the J end by 0 bases, with 8 bases between.

The table lists this clone with a few counts. The J gene is TRBJ1-2, the V gene TRBV28, with D maybe TRBD1 (6 bases). The length of the CDR3 is 14 residues. Trimming took off 9 bases at V and 3 bases at J, with 17 bases between the two ends. Germline CDR1 MDHEN, CDR2 SYDVKM. For the CDR3, the DNA is TGTGCCAGTTATCCGGGACAAGTCTACTATGGCTACACCTTC. Its protein is CASYPGQVYYGYTF.

The V call is TRBV14, the J call TRBJ2-7; the match to TRBD2 covers 9 bases. The CDR3 length is 18 residues. Trimming cost V 4 bases and J 6 bases; bases outside gene matches: 19. Looked up from germline, CDR1 is SGHDN and CDR2 is FVKESK. The DNA for the CDR3 is TGTGCCAGCAGCCGCCAGACGATTAGCGGGAGTTCCCTCCGCGAGCAGTACTTC. Protein product: CASSRQTISGSSLREQYF. Full variable domain (remainder filled in from reference TRBV14 and TRBJ2-7): EAGVTQFPSHSVIEKGQTVTLRCDPISGHDNLYWYRRVMGKEIKFLLHFVKESKQDESGMPNNRFLAERTGGTYSTLKVQPAELEDSGVYFCASSRQTISGSSLREQYFGPGTRLTVT.

V is TRBV2 and J is TRBJ2-5; 8 nucleotides line up with TRBD2. Germline V gene data show CDR1 as SNHLY and CDR2 as FYNNEI. The V gene end was trimmed by 3 bases and the J gene end by 5 bases; junction bases not matched to a gene: 8. CDR3 length equals 15 residues. CDR3 nucleotide sequence: TGTGCCAGCAGTGATGGCGGGAGGAGTGCGGAGACCCAGTACTTC. It codes for CASSDGGRSAETQYF.